The 2 T cell receptor beta chains reported below all come from one sample, sequenced in a study of control samples from healthy donors and cancer patients. Libraries were prepared by immunoSEQ multiplex PCR; TCRdb keeps only in-frame clonotypes and omits some of them. The repertoire holds approximately 82,000 clones, over 85% seen once, with roughly 1.2% in the top ten. The specimen was PBMCs. Receptors originate from a woman aged 40 to 55 with lung cancer.

This clone was seen once. The rearrangement uses TRBV11-2 and TRBJ1-2; 9 bases are a match to TRBD1. V gave up 6 bases and J gave up 2 bases; unmatched junction bases: 1. From germline, CDR1 is SGHAT and CDR2 FQNNGV. There are 13 residues in the CDR3. CDR3 sequence reads: CASRDRGNYGYTF. The CDR3 coding sequence is TGTGCCAGCAGGGACAGGGGAAACTATGGCTACACCTTC.

This chain joins TRBV9 and TRBJ2-5; TRBD1 matches at 7 bases. The CDR3 consists of 15 residues. Germline CDR1 reads SGDLS; CDR2 reads YYNGEE. The ends lost 3 bases at V and 0 bases at J; junction bases unmatched: 5. Written as DNA, the CDR3 is TGTGCCAGCAGCGCGAGGGACAGCCACCAAGAGACCCAGTACTTC. Translating gives CASSARDSHQETQYF.